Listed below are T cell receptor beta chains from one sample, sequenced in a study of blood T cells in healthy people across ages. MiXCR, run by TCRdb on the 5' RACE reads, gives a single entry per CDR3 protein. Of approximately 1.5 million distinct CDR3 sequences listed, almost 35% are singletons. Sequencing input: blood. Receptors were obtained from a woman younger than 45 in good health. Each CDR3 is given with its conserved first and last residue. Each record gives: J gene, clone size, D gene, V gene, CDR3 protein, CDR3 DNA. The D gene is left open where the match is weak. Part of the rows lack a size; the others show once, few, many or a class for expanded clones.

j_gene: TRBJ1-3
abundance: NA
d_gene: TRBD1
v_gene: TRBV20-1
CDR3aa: CSARDPLAGGSGNTIYF
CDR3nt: TGCAGTGCTAGAGATCCCCTCGCAGGGGGCTCTGGAAACACCATATATTTT

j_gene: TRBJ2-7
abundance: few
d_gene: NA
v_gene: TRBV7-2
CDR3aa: CASSLSARPNVYEQYF
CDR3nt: TGTGCCAGCAGCTTATCGGCGAGGCCAAACGTCTACGAGCAGTACTTC

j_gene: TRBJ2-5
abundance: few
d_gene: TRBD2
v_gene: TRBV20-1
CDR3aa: CSARDLAGGPGETQYF
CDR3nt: TGCAGTGCTAGAGATCTAGCGGGGGGGCCGGGAGAGACCCAGTACTTC

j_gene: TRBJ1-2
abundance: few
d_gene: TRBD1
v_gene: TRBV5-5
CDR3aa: CASSLGRGRTGYTF
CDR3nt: TGTGCCAGCAGCTTGGGCAGGGGGCGTACTGGCTACACCTTC

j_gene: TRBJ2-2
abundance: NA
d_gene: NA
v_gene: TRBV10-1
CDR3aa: CASREDFTGELFF
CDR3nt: TGCGCCAGCAGGGAGGATTTCACCGGGGAGCTGTTTTTT

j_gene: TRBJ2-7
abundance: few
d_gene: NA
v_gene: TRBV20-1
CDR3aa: CSARDSNRLAYEQYF
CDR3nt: TGCAGTGCTAGAGATTCAAACAGGCTAGCCTACGAGCAGTACTTC

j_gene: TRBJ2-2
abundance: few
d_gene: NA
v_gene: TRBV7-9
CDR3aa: CASSYKMKNTGELFF
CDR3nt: TGTGCCAGCAGTTATAAGATGAAGAACACCGGGGAGCTGTTTTTT

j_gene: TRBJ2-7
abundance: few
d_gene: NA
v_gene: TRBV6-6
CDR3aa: CTSSSPMAEQYF
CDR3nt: TGTACCAGCAGCTCCCCTATGGCCGAGCAGTACTTC

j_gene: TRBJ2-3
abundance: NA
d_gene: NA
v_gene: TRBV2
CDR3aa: CASRALGTDAQYF
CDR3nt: TGTGCCAGCAGAGCTTTGGGCACAGATGCGCAGTATTTT

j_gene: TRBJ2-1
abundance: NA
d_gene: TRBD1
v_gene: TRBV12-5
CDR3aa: CASGQDRAIYNEQFF
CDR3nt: TGTGCTAGTGGGCAGGACAGGGCGATATACAATGAGCAGTTCTTC

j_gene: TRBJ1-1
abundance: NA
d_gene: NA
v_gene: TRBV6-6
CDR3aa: CASTSGTTEAFF
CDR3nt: TGTGCCAGCACCTCAGGGACCACTGAAGCTTTCTTT

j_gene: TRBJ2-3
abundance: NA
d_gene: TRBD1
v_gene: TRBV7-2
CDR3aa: CASSRGTGTTDTRYF
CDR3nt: TGTGCCAGCAGCCGGGGGACAGGCACCACAGATACGCGGTATTTT

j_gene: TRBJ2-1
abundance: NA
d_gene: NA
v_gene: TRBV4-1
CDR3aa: CASASVAYNEQFF
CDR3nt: TGCGCCAGCGCATCGGTAGCCTACAATGAGCAGTTCTTC

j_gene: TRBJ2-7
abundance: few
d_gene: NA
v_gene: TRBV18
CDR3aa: CASSLGTPSYEQYF
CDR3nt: TGTGCCAGCTCCCTCGGGACGCCCTCCTACGAGCAGTACTTC

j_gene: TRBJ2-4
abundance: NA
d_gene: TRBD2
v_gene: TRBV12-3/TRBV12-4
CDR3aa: CASSLLMRGGEYAKNIQYF
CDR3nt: TGTGCCAGCAGTCTACTGATGCGGGGAGGGGAATACGCCAAAAACATTCAGTACTTC

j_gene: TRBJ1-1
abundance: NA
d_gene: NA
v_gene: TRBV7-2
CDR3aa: CASSLDPGVTEAFF
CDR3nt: TGTGCCAGCAGCTTAGATCCAGGGGTCACTGAAGCTTTCTTT

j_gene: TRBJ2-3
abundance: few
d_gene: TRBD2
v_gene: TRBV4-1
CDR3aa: CASSQGGGASDTQYF
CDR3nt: TGCGCCAGCAGCCAAGGCGGGGGGGCCTCCGATACGCAGTATTTT

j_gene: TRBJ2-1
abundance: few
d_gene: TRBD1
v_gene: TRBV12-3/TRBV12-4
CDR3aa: CASSSGQLGEQFF
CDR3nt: TGTGCCAGCAGTTCGGGACAGCTGGGTGAGCAGTTCTTC

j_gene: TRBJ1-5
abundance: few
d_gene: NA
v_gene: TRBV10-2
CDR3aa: CASSEGTRYSNQPQHF
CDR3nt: TGCGCCAGCAGTGAGGGAACACGCTATAGCAATCAGCCCCAGCATTTT

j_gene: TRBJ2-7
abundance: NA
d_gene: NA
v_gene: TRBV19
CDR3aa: CASSSTTFYEQYF
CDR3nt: TGTGCCAGTAGTAGCACCACCTTCTACGAGCAGTACTTC

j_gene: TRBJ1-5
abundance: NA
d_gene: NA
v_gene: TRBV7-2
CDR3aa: CASSLVGRSQPQHF
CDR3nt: TGTGCCAGCAGCTTAGTGGGACGAAGTCAGCCCCAGCATTTT

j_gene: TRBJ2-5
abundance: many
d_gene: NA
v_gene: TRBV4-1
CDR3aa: CASSRDPKETQYF
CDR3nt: TGCGCCAGCAGCCGTGACCCCAAGGAGACCCAGTACTTC

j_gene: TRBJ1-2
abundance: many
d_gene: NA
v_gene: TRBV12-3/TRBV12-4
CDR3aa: CASSLTESYGYTF
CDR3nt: TGTGCCAGCAGTTTAACAGAGTCCTATGGCTACACCTTC

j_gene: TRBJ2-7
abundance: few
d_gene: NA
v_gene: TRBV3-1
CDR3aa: CASSQGPVWYEQYF
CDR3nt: TGTGCCAGCAGCCAAGGCCCGGTCTGGTACGAGCAGTACTTC

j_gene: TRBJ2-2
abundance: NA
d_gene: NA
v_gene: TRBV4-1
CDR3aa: CASSDLRNTGELFF
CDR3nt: TGCGCCAGCAGCGACCTGAGAAACACCGGGGAGCTGTTTTTT

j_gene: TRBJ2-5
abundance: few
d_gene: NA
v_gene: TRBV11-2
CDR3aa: CASSLEGWGSETQYF
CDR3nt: TGTGCCAGCAGCTTAGAGGGGTGGGGGTCAGAGACCCAGTACTTC

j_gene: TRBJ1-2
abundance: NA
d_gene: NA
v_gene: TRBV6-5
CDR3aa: CASSYSVEYGYTF
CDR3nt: TGTGCCAGCAGTTACTCGGTTGAGTATGGCTACACCTTC

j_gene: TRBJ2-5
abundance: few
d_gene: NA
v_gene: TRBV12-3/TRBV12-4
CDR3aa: CASSRWGGVETQYF
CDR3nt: TGTGCCAGCAGCCGTTGGGGGGGCGTGGAGACCCAGTACTTC

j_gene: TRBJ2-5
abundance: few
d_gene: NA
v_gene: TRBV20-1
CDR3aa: CSARLPGQEAQYF
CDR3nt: TGCAGTGCTAGACTCCCAGGGCAAGAGGCCCAGTACTTC

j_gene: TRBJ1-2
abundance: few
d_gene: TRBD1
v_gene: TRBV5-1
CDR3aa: CASSLTQGAYGYTF
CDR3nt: TGCGCCAGCAGCTTGACGCAGGGGGCCTATGGCTACACCTTC

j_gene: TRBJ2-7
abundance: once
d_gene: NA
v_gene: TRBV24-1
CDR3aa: CATSASTPLLGYEQYF
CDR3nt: TGTGCCACCAGTGCTAGTACCCCGTTGTTAGGCTACGAGCAGTACTTC

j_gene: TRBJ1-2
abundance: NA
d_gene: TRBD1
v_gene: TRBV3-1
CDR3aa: CASSQDWGQGSYGYTF
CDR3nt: TGTGCCAGCAGCCAAGATTGGGGACAGGGGTCCTATGGCTACACCTTC

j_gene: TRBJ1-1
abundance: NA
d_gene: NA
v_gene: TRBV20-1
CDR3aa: CSARAGSGTEAFF
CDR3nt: TGCAGTGCTAGGGCAGGGTCGGGCACTGAAGCTTTCTTT

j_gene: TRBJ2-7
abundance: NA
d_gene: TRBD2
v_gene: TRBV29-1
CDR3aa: CSVEGGSGEFYEQYF
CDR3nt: TGCAGCGTTGAAGGGGGAAGCGGGGAGTTCTACGAGCAGTACTTC

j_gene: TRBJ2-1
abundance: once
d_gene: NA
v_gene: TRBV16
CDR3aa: CASSQRRPGYNEQFF
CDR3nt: TGTGCCAGCAGCCAAAGGAGGCCTGGGTACAATGAGCAGTTCTTC

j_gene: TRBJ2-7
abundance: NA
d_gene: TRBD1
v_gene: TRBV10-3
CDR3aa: CAISESPGQGLYEQYF
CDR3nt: TGTGCCATCAGTGAGTCACCGGGACAGGGGCTCTACGAGCAGTACTTC

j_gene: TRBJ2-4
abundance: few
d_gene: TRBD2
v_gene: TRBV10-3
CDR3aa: CAIKAPAGDIQYF
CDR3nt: TGTGCCATCAAGGCGCCGGCGGGGGACATTCAGTACTTC

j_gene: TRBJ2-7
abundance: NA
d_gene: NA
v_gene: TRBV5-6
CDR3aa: CASSLGRAEQYF
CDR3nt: TGTGCCAGCAGCCTGGGAAGGGCCGAGCAGTACTTC

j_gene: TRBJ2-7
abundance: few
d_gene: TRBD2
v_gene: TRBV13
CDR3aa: CASRPSGLAEAPYEQYF
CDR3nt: TGTGCCAGCAGACCCTCGGGACTAGCGGAAGCTCCCTACGAGCAGTACTTC

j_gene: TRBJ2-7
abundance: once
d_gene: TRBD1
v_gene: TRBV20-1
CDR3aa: CSAEFTGTGGNEQYF
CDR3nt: TGCAGTGCTGAATTTACAGGGACAGGGGGTAACGAGCAGTACTTC

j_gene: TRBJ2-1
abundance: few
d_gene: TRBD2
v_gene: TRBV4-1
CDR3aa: CASSQVPGTSGRDEQFF
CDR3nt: TGCGCCAGCAGCCAAGTCCCAGGGACTAGCGGGAGAGATGAGCAGTTCTTC

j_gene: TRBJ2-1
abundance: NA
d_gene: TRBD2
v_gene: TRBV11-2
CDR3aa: CASSSSWRGGEQFF
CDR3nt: TGTGCCAGCAGCTCTTCCTGGCGGGGGGGCGAGCAGTTCTTC

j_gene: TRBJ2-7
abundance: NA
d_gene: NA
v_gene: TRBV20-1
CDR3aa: CRAVWADHEQYF
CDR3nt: TGCAGGGCTGTCTGGGCCGACCACGAGCAGTACTTC

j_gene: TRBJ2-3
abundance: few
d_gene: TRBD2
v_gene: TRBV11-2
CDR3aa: CASSLRSGGLGSTDTQYF
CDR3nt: TGTGCCAGCAGCCTGAGGTCGGGGGGGCTTGGAAGCACAGATACGCAGTATTTT

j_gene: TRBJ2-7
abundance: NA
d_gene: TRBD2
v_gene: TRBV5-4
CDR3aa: CASSSRLAGIYEQYF
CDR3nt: TGTGCCAGCAGCTCCAGACTAGCGGGGATCTACGAGCAGTACTTC

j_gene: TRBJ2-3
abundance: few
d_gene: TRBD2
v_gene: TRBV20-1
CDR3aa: CSARSLAGGQDTQYF
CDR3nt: TGCAGTGCTAGGTCATTAGCGGGGGGGCAAGATACGCAGTATTTT

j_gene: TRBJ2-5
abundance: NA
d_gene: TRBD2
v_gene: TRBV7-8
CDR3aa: CASSLGLAAKETQYF
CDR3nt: TGTGCCAGCAGCCTGGGACTAGCGGCTAAAGAGACCCAGTACTTC

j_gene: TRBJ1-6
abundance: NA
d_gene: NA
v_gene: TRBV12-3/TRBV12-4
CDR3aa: CASSLRFSNHNSPLHF
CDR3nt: TGTGCCAGCAGTTTGAGATTTTCCAACCATAATTCACCCCTCCACTTT

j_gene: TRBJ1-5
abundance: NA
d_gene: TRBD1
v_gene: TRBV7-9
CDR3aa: CASSSGTGNPQHF
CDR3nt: TGTGCCAGCAGCTCCGGGACAGGGAACCCCCAGCATTTT

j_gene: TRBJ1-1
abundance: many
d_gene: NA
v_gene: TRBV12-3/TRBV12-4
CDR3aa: CASSSSLGQLNTEAFF
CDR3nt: TGTGCCAGCAGTTCCTCTCTGGGGCAGCTGAACACTGAAGCTTTCTTT